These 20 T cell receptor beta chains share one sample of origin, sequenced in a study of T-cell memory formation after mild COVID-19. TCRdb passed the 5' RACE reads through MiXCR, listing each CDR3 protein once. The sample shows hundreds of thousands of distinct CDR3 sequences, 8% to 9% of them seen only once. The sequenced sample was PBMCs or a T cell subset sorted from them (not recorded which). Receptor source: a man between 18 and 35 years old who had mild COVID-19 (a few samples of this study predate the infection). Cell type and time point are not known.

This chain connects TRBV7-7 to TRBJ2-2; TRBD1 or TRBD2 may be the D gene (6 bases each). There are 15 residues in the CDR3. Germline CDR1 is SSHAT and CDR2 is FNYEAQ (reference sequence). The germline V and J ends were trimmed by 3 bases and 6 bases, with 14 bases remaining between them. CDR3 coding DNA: TGTGCCAGCAGCTTCGGGGGCGGGGACTCCGGGGAGCTGTTTTTT. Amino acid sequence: CASSFGGGDSGELFF.

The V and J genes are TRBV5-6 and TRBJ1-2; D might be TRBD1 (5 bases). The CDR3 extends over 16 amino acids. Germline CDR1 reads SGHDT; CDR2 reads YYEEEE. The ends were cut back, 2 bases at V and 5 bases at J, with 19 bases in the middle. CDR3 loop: CASSFIPAGTGYGYTF. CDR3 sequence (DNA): TGTGCCAGCAGCTTCATCCCGGCAGGGACCGGATATGGCTACACCTTC.

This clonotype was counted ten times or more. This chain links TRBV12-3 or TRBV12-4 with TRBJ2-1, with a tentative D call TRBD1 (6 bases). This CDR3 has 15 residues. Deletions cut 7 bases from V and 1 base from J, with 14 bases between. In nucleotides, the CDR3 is TGTGCCAGCACTACCCCCGGACAGTCCTACAATGAGCAGTTCTTC. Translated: CASTTPGQSYNEQFF.

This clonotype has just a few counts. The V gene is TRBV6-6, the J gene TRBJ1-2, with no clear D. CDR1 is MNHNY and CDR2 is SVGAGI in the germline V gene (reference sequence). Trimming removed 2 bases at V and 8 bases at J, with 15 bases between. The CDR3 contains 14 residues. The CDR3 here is CASSYPRYQRGYTF. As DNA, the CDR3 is TGTGCCAGCAGTTACCCACGCTATCAACGGGGCTACACCTTC.

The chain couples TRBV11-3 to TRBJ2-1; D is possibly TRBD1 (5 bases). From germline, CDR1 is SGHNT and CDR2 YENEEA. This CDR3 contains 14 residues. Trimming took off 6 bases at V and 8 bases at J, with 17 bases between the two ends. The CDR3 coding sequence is TGTGCCAGCAGTGACCTACCTACAGGCGATGAGCAGTTCTTC. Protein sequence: CASSDLPTGDEQFF.

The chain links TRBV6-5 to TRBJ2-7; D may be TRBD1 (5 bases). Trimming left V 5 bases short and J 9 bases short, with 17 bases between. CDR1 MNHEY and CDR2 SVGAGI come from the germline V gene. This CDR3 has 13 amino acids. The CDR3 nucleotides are TGTGCCAGCAGTCTACAGGTGGACCCGCCGCAGTACTTC. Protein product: CASSLQVDPPQYF.

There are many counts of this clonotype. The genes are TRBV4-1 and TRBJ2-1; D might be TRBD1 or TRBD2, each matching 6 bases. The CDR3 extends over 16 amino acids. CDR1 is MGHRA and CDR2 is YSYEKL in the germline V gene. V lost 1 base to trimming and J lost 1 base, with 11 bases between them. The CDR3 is CASSQATGASYNEQFF. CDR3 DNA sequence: TGCGCCAGCAGCCAAGCAACGGGGGCTTCCTACAATGAGCAGTTCTTC.

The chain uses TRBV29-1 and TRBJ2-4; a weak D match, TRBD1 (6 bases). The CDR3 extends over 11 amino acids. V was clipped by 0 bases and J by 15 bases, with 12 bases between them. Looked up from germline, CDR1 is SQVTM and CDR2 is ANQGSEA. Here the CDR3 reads CSVEEARGSYF. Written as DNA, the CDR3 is TGCAGCGTTGAAGAGGCCAGGGGCTCGTACTTC.

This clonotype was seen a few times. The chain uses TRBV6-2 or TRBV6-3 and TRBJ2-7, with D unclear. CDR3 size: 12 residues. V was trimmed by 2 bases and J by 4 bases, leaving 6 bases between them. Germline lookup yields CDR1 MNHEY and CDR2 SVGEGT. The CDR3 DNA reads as TGTGCCAGCAGTTACGGGAATTACGAGCAGTACTTC. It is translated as CASSYGNYEQYF.

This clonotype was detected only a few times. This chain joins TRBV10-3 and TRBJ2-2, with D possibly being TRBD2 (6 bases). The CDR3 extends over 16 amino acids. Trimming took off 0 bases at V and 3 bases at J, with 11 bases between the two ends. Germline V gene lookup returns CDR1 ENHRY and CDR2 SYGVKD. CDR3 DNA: TGTGCCATCAGTGAGTCGGGGGGAGTGTACACCGGGGAGCTGTTTTTT. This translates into CAISESGGVYTGELFF.

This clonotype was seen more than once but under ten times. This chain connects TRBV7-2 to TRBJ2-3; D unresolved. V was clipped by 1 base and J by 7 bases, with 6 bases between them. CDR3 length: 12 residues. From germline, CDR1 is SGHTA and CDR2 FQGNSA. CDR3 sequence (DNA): TGTGCCAGCAGCTTAGACGTGAATACGCAGTATTTT. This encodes CASSLDVNTQYF.

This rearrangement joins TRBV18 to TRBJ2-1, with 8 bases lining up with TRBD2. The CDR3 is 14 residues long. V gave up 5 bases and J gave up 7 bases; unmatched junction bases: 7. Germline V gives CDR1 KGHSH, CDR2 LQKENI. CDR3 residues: CASSNGGGRNEQFF. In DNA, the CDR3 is TGTGCCAGCTCAAACGGGGGGGGTCGGAATGAGCAGTTCTTC.

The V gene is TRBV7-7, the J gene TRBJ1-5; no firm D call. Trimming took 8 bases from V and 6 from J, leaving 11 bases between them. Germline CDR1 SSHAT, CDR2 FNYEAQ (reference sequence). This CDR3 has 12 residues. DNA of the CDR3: TGTGCCAGCCCTGCGGGGATTCAGCCCCAGCATTTT. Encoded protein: CASPAGIQPQHF. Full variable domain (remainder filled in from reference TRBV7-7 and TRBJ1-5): GAGVSQSPRYKVTKRGQDVTLRCDPISSHATLYWYQQALGQGPEFLTYFNYEAQPDKSGLPSDRFSAERPEGSISTLTIQRTEQRDSAMYRCASPAGIQPQHFGDGTRLSIL.

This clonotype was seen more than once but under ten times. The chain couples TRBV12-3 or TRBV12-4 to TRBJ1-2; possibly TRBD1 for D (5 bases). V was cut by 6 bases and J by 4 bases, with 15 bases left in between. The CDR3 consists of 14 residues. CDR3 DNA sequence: TGTGCCAGCAGCCTTCAGGGTTTACGCTATGGCTACACCTTC. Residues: CASSLQGLRYGYTF.

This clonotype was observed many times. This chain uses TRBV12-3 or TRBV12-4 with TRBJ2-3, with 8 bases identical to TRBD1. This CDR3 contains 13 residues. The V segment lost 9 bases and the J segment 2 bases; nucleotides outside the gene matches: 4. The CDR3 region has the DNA TGTGCCAGTGGACAGGGACCCACAGATACGCAGTATTTT. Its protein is CASGQGPTDTQYF.

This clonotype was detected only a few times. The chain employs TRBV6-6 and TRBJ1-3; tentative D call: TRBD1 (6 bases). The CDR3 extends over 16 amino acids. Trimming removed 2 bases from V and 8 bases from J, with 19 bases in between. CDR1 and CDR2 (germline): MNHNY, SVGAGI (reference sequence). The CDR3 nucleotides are TGTGCCAGCAGTTACCCAGGGGTCGCCGGAGGTTACACCATATATTTT. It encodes CASSYPGVAGGYTIYF.

The CDR3 DNA follows: TGCGCCAGCAGCCACGACAGAACTAGCTCCAGTGAAGCTTTCTTT. Its translation: CASSHDRTSSSEAFF. The chain uses TRBV5-1 and TRBJ1-1, with D maybe TRBD1 (5 bases). Per the germline V gene, CDR1 is SGHRS and CDR2 is YFSETQ. V lost 4 bases and J lost 7, with 20 bases in between. The CDR3 is 15 amino acids.

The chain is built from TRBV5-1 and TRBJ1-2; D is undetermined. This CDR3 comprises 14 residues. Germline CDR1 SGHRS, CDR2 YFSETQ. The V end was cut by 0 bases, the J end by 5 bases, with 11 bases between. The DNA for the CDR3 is TGCGCCAGCAGCTTGGCCGTGCAGGCTTATGGCTACACCTTC. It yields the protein CASSLAVQAYGYTF.

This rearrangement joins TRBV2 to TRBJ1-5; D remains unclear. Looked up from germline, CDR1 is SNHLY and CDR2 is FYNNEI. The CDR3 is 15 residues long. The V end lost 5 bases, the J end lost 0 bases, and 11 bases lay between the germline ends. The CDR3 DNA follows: TGTGCCAGCAGTCCAGCTACCTTTAGCAATCAGCCCCAGCATTTT. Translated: CASSPATFSNQPQHF.

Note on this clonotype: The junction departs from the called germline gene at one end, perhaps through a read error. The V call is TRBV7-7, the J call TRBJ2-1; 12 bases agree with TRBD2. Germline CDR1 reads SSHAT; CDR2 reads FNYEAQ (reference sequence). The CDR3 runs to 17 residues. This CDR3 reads CASSPELLLAGGPEQFF. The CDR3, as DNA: TGTGCTAGCAGCCCCGAGCTGTTACTAGCGGGGGGCCCTGAGCAGTTCTTC.